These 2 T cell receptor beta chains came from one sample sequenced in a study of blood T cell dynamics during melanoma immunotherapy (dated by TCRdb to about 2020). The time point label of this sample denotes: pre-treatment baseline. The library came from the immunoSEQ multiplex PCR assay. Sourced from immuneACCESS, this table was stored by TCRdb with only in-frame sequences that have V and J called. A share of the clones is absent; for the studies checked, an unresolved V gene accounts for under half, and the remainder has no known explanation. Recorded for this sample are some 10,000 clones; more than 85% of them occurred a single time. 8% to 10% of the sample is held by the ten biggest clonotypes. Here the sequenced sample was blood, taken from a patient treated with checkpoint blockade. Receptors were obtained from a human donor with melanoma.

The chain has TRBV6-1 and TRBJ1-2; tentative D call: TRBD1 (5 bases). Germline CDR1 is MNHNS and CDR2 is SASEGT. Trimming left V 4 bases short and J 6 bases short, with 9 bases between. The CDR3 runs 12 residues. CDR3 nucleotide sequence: TGTGCCAGCAGTGGGAGGGGCGATGGCTACACCTTC. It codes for CASSGRGDGYTF.

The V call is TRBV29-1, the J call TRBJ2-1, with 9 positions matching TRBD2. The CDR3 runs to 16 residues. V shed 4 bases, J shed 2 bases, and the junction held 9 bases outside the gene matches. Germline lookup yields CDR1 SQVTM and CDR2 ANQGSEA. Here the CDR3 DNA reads TGCAGCGTTGGCGGTAGCGGGAGAGGGACCTACAATGAGCAGTTCTTC. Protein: CSVGGSGRGTYNEQFF.